This T cell receptor (beta chain) was identified during a study of T cell repertoires in cytomegalovirus infection. Turning to the study itself: Public TCR beta signatures were indicative of both CMV infection and a matching HLA type.

Details on this clonotype: Its specificity is not known.

Study-wide points: Within the response measured ex vivo, HLA-C-restricted CMV-specific TCR beta clonotypes were dominant. Cumulated frequencies of public TCR beta families served to identify carriers of CMV plus the relevant HLA.

TCRdb reprocessed the reads with MiXCR, giving one entry per CDR3 protein. The data show more than 350,000 distinct CDR3 sequences, roughly 31% seen once. Sequencing input: PBMCs. The sequence was collected from a human donor in good health (CMV status not recorded). Some clones in this sample may be carry-over from other donors' samples.

The CDR3 is CASSLIQPGTNEQFF. As DNA, the CDR3 is TGTGCCAGCAGTCTAATACAACCGGGGACCAATGAGCAGTTCTTC. The gene calls are TRBV12-3 or TRBV12-4 and TRBJ2-1; D is tentatively TRBD1 or TRBD2 (5 bases each). V gave up 5 bases and J gave up 6 bases, with 17 bases separating them. This CDR3 region has 15 residues.